These T cell receptor beta chains were read from a single sample in a study of OX40 agonist ivuxolimab in advanced cancers. Assay: immunoSEQ multiplex PCR; the TCRdb copy retains only in-frame clones and omits some. The sample holds 70,000 to 90,000 clones, 85% to 90% seen once. Specimen: CD4+ or CD8+ T cells sorted from blood, collected in a trial of the OX40 agonist ivuxolimab. The source of these receptors is an adult with an advanced solid tumor such as melanoma, head and neck, liver or kidney cancer. Both conserved end residues are part of each CDR3. D genes are given only for firm matches. Clone size, where shown, is once, few, many, or a class for clones that have expanded.

j_gene: TRBJ1-1; v_gene: TRBV5-8; d_gene: NA; abundance: NA; CDR3nt: TGTGCCAGCAGCCCCCGAAGGGCCACTGAAGCTTTCTTT; CDR3aa: CASSPRRATEAFF
j_gene: TRBJ1-2; v_gene: TRBV2; d_gene: NA; abundance: NA; CDR3nt: TGTGCCAGCAGTGAAGGTAGAAACTATGGCTACACCTTC; CDR3aa: CASSEGRNYGYTF
j_gene: TRBJ2-2; v_gene: TRBV7-9; d_gene: NA; abundance: NA; CDR3nt: TGTGCCAGCAGCTTAGCCTTAACAGGGAGAGAGCTGTTTTTT; CDR3aa: CASSLALTGRELFF
j_gene: TRBJ1-2; v_gene: TRBV9; d_gene: NA; abundance: NA; CDR3nt: TGTGCCAGCAGCGTAGAACAGGGCCTCTATGGCTACACCTTC; CDR3aa: CASSVEQGLYGYTF
j_gene: TRBJ2-5; v_gene: TRBV5-1; d_gene: TRBD1; abundance: NA; CDR3nt: TGCGCCAGCAGCCTCACCGGGACAGGGGGTGGAGAGACCCAGTACTTC; CDR3aa: CASSLTGTGGGETQYF
j_gene: TRBJ2-5; v_gene: TRBV5-5; d_gene: TRBD1; abundance: once; CDR3nt: TGTGCCAGCAGCCCCGGACAGGGAGAGACCCAGTACTTC; CDR3aa: CASSPGQGETQYF
j_gene: TRBJ2-5; v_gene: TRBV20-1; d_gene: NA; abundance: NA; CDR3nt: TGCAGTGGTAGGGCCGGAGAGACCCAGTACTTC; CDR3aa: CSGRAGETQYF
j_gene: TRBJ2-2; v_gene: TRBV6-1; d_gene: TRBD1; abundance: NA; CDR3nt: TGTGCCAGCAGTGGAAGGAAGGGGGCGCTGGAGGAGCTGTTTTTT; CDR3aa: CASSGRKGALEELFF
j_gene: TRBJ1-3; v_gene: TRBV7-9; d_gene: NA; abundance: few; CDR3nt: TGTGCCAGCAGCTTAGTTGGCGCTGGGAACACCATATATTTT; CDR3aa: CASSLVGAGNTIYF
j_gene: TRBJ1-1; v_gene: TRBV7-3; d_gene: TRBD1; abundance: few; CDR3nt: TGTGCCAGCAGCGCGGACAGGGGGAACACTGAAGCTTTCTTT; CDR3aa: CASSADRGNTEAFF
j_gene: TRBJ2-3; v_gene: TRBV11-2; d_gene: NA; abundance: NA; CDR3nt: TGTGCCAGCAGCCTAAAAGGGGGGGATAAAACAGATACGCAGTATTTT; CDR3aa: CASSLKGGDKTDTQYF
j_gene: TRBJ2-5; v_gene: TRBV11-3; d_gene: NA; abundance: NA; CDR3nt: TGTGCCAGCAGCTTAGGGGGGTCAGAGACCCAGTACTTC; CDR3aa: CASSLGGSETQYF
j_gene: TRBJ2-3; v_gene: TRBV4-1; d_gene: NA; abundance: NA; CDR3nt: TGCGCCAGCAGCCAAGATGGGCAGCACACAGATACGCAGTATTTT; CDR3aa: CASSQDGQHTDTQYF